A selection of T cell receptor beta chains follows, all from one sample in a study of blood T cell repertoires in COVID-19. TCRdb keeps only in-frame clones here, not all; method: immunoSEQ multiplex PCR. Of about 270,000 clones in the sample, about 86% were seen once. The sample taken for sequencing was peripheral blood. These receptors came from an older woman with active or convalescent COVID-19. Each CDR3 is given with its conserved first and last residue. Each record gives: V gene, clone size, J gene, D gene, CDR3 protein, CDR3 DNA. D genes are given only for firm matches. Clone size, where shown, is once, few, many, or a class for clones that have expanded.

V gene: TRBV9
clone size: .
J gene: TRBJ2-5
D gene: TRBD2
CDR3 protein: CASSVAASGGETQYF
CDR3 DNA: TGTGCCAGCAGCGTAGCGGCTAGCGGGGGGGAGACCCAGTACTTC

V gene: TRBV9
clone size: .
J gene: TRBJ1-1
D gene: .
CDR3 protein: CASSVVGELREAFF
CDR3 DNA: TGTGCCAGCAGCGTAGTGGGAGAGCTCCGCGAAGCTTTCTTT

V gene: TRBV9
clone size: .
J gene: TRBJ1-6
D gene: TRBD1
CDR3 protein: CASSGGQGVSDSPLHF
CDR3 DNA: TGTGCCAGCAGCGGCGGACAGGGTGTTAGTGATTCACCCCTCCACTTT

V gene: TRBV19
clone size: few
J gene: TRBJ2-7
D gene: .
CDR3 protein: CASSRIGFYEQYF
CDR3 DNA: TGTGCCAGTAGTCGAATTGGCTTCTACGAGCAGTACTTC

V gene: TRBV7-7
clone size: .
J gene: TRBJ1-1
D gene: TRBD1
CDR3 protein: CASSPDRASGEAFF
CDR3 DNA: TGTGCTAGCAGCCCGGACAGGGCTTCTGGGGAAGCTTTCTTT

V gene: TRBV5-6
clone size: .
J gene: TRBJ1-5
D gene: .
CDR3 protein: CASSFDSQPQHF
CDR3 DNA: TGTGCCAGCAGCTTTGATAGCCAGCCCCAGCATTTT

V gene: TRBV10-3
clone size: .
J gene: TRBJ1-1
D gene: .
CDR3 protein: CAISAPGSMNTEAFF
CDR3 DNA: TGTGCCATCAGTGCCCCAGGATCCATGAACACTGAAGCTTTCTTT

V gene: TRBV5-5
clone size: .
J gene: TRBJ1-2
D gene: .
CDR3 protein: CASSQTVNYGYTF
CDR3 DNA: TGTGCCAGCAGCCAGACAGTTAACTATGGCTACACCTTC

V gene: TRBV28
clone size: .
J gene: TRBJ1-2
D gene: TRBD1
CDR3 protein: CASSRTGNFGYTF
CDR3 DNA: TGTGCCAGCAGTAGGACAGGGAATTTTGGCTACACCTTC

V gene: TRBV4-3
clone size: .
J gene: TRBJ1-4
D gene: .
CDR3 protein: CASSPRQAGTEKLFF
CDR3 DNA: TGCGCCAGCAGCCCCAGACAGGCCGGTACGGAAAAACTGTTTTTT

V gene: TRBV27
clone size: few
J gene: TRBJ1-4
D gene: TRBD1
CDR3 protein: CASSPQGASAEKLFF
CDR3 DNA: TGTGCCAGCAGTCCCCAGGGGGCGAGTGCTGAAAAACTGTTTTTT

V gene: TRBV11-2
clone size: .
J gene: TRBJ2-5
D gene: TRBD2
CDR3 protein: CASSRGLAGGPQETQYF
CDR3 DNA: TGTGCCAGCAGCCGTGGACTAGCGGGGGGGCCCCAAGAGACCCAGTACTTC

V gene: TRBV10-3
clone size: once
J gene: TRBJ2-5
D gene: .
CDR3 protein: CAISESPGLEETQYF
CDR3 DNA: TGTGCCATCAGTGAGTCTCCGGGGTTGGAAGAGACCCAGTACTTC

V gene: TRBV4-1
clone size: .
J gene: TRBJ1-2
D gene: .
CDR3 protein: CASSQQTNYGYTF
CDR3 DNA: TGCGCCAGCAGCCAGCAGACTAACTATGGCTACACCTTC

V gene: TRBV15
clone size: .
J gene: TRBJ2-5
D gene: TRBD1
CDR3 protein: CATSRIQGAPVQETQYF
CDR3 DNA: TGTGCCACCAGCAGGATACAGGGGGCGCCGGTCCAAGAGACCCAGTACTTC

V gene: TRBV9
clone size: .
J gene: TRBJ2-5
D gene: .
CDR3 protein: CASSEWDSLQETQYF
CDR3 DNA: TGTGCCAGCAGCGAGTGGGACTCGCTACAAGAGACCCAGTACTTC

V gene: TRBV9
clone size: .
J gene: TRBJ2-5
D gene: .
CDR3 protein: CASSVDGQETQYF
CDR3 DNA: TGTGCCAGCAGCGTAGACGGGCAAGAGACCCAGTACTTC

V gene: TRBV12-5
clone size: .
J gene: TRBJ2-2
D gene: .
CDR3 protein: CASGLTGLPNTGELFF
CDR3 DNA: TGTGCTAGTGGTTTGACAGGGCTACCGAACACCGGGGAGCTGTTTTTT

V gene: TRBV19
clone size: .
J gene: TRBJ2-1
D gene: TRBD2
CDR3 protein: CASSGASYNEQFF
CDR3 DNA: TGTGCCAGCAGCGGGGCCTCCTACAATGAGCAGTTCTTC

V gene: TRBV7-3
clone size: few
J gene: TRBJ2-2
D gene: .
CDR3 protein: CASSVLVQGNTGELFF
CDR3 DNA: TGTGCCAGCAGCGTATTAGTACAGGGAAACACCGGGGAGCTGTTTTTT

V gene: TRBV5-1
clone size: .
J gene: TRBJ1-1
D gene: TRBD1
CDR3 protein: CASSSGTGITEAFF
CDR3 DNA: TGCGCCAGCAGCTCCGGGACAGGGATCACTGAAGCTTTCTTT

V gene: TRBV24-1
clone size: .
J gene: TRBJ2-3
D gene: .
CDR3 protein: CATSPTRPTDTQYF
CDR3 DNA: TGTGCCACCAGCCCGACTAGACCCACAGATACGCAGTATTTT

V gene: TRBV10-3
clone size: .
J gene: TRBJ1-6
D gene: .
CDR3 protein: CAITAGTNNSPLHF
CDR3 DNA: TGTGCCATCACAGCCGGGACAAATAATTCACCCCTCCACTTT

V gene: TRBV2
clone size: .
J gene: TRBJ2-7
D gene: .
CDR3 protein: CASIQGNSEQYF
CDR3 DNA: TGTGCCAGCATCCAGGGTAATAGTGAGCAGTACTTC

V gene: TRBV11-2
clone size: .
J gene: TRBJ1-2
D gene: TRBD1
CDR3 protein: CASSSQRDRTPADYGYTF
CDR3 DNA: TGTGCCAGCAGCTCCCAGAGGGACAGGACTCCGGCAGACTATGGCTACACCTTC

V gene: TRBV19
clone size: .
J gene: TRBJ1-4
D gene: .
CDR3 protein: CASSPQARDEKLFF
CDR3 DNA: TGTGCCAGTTCTCCCCAAGCGAGGGATGAAAAACTGTTTTTT

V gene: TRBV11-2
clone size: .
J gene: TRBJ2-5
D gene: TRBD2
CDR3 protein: CASSFDSGGVGETQYF
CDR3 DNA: TGTGCCAGCAGCTTCGATAGCGGGGGGGTGGGTGAGACCCAGTACTTC

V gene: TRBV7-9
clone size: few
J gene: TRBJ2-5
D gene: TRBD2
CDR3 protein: CASSQRRGPGLAGWETQYF
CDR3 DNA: TGTGCCAGCAGCCAACGAAGGGGGCCGGGACTAGCGGGGTGGGAGACCCAGTACTTC

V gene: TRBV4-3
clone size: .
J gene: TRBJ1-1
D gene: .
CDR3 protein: CASSQDQGWDTEAFF
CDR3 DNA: TGCGCCAGCAGCCAAGATCAGGGATGGGACACTGAAGCTTTCTTT

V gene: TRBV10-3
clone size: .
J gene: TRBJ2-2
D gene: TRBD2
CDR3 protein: CAISELSGTNTGELFF
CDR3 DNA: TGTGCCATCAGTGAATTAAGCGGGACGAACACCGGGGAGCTGTTTTTT

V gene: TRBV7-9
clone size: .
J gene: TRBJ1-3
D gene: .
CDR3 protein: CASSPPGGAGNTIYF
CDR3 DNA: TGTGCCAGCAGCCCCCCCGGGGGGGCTGGAAACACCATATATTTT

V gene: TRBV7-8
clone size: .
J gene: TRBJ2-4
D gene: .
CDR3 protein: CASSPPGGPEYF
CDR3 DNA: TGTGCCAGCAGCCCTCCGGGGGGCCCGGAGTACTTC

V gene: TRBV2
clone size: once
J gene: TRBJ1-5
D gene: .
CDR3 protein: CASSGGQANQPQHF
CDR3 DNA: TGTGCCAGCAGTGGTGGGCAGGCCAATCAGCCCCAGCATTTT

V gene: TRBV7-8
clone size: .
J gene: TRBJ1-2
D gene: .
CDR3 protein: CASSLDGLTENYGYTF
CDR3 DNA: TGTGCCAGCAGCTTGGATGGCCTGACAGAAAACTATGGCTACACCTTC

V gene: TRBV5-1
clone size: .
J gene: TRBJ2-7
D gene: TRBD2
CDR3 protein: CASSLRTSGGYEQYF
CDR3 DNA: TGCGCCAGCAGCTTAAGGACTAGCGGGGGTTACGAGCAGTACTTC

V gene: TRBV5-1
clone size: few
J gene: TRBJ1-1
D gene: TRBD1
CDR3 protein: CASSLLRQGARDTEAFF
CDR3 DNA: TGCGCCAGCAGCCTGCTACGGCAGGGGGCGAGAGACACTGAAGCTTTCTTT

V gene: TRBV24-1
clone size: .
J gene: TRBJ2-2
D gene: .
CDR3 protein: CATSDTRLANTGELFF
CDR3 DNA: TGTGCCACCAGTGACACGCGGCTGGCGAACACCGGGGAGCTGTTTTTT

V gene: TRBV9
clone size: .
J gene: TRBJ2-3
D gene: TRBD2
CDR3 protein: CASSATSGPGDTQYF
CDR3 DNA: TGTGCCAGCAGCGCGACTAGCGGGCCGGGGGATACGCAGTATTTT

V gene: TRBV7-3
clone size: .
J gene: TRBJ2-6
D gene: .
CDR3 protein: CASSPVGGGVPSGANVLTF
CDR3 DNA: TGTGCCAGCAGCCCCGTCGGCGGAGGGGTCCCCTCTGGGGCCAACGTCCTGACTTTC

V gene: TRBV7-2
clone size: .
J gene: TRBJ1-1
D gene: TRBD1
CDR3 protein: CASSLETGATEAFF
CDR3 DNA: TGTGCCAGCAGCTTAGAAACAGGGGCCACTGAAGCTTTCTTT

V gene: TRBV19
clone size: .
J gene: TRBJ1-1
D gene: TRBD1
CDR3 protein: CASSTTRTGNTEAFF
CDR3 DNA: TGTGCCAGTAGTACCACTCGGACAGGGAACACTGAAGCTTTCTTT

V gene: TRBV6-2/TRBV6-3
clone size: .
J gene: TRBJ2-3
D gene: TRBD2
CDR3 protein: CASSPRGVTLWGLAGSTDTQYF
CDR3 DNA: TGTGCCAGCAGCCCCCGAGGTGTAACATTGTGGGGACTAGCGGGAAGCACAGATACGCAGTATTTT

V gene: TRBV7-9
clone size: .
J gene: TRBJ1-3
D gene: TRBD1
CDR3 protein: CASSPQGYGNTIYF
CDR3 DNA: TGTGCCAGCAGCCCACAGGGGTATGGAAACACCATATATTTT

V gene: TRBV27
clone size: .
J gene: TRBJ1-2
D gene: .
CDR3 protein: CASRENPLANYGYTF
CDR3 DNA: TGTGCCAGCAGGGAGAATCCTTTAGCTAACTATGGCTACACCTTC

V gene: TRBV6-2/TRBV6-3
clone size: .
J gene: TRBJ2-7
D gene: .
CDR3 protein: CASSSIRQSSSYEQYF
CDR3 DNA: TGTGCCAGCAGTTCTATCAGACAGTCTAGCTCCTACGAGCAGTACTTC

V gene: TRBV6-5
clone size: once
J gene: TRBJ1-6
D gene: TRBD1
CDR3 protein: CASSFRGHLHF
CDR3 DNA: TGTGCCAGCAGTTTTAGGGGGCACCTCCACTTT

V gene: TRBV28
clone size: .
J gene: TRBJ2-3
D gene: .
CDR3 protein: CASSATARTDTQYF
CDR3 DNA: TGTGCCAGCAGCGCGACAGCCCGCACAGATACGCAGTATTTT

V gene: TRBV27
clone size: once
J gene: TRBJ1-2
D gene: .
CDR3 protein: CASSLEFQAHSGYTF
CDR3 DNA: TGTGCCAGCAGTTTAGAGTTTCAGGCCCACTCTGGCTACACCTTC

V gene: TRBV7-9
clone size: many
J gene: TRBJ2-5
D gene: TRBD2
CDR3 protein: CASSRGGLETQYF
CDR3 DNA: TGTGCCAGCAGCCGGGGGGGCCTGGAGACCCAGTACTTC

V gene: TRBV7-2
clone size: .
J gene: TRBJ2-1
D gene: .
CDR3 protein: CASSLGRTTPTGQFF
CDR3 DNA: TGTGCCAGCAGCTTAGGGAGGACTACCCCCACGGGGCAGTTCTTC

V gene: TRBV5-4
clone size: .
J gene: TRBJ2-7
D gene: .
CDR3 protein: CASSPLPSYEQYF
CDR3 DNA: TGTGCCAGCAGCCCCCTCCCCTCCTACGAGCAGTACTTC

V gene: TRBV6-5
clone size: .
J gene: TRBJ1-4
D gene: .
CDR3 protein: CASSYFPGTNEKLFF
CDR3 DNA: TGTGCCAGCAGTTACTTCCCAGGGACTAATGAAAAACTGTTTTTT